The present TCR beta chain was sequenced within a study of T cell changes during pregnancy in multiple sclerosis. Profiled with immunoSEQ multiplex PCR; TCRdb holds only in-frame clones, not every one. Among roughly 63,000 clones listed, 90% were seen once. The J segment lost 10 bases and the V segment lost 1 base, leaving 4 bases of the junction unmatched. The CDR3 length is 15 residues. The germline CDR1 and CDR2 sequences are SGHAT and FQNNGV. The sequence came from a female donor in good health, enrolled as a control in a pregnancy study. The chain has TRBV11-2 and TRBJ2-1; TRBD2 aligns across 13 bases. The sequencing used peripheral blood, collected in the second trimester of pregnancy. The CDR3 region has the DNA TGTGCCAGCAGCTTAGGTGTACTAGCGGGGGGGGAGCAGTTCTTC. Translated, it gives CASSLGVLAGGEQFF.